This T cell receptor beta chain was captured in a study of Graves' ophthalmopathy and Graves' hyperthyroidism. Looking at the study overall: No treatment had been given when peripheral blood was collected at initial diagnosis. Study-level results: A majority of expanded thyroid clonotypes exceeding 0.001 frequency were likewise present in blood.

This clonotype showed up just once. Antigen specificity is unknown. The CDR3 loop spans 14 amino acids. V was clipped by 5 bases and J by 5 bases; unmatched bases: 9. Germline V gene lookup returns CDR1 SGHAT and CDR2 FQNNGV. Amplified material comprised TCR beta CDR3 regions derived from RNA transcripts. Second-round multiplex PCR came after a first-round RT-PCR that employed HTBI primers. One entry per CDR3 protein, called by TCRdb with MiXCR from the multiplex PCR reads. The sample includes roughly 700,000 distinct CDR3 sequences, approximately 40% of them seen just once. V gene TRBV11-2 combines with J gene TRBJ2-7; 7 nucleotides align to TRBD1. The specimen sequenced was peripheral blood. This sequence was found in an adult man with Graves' ophthalmopathy. The CDR3 sequence: CASSVRTGTHEQYF. In DNA, the CDR3 is TGTGCCAGCAGCGTTAGGACAGGCACCCACGAGCAGTACTTC.